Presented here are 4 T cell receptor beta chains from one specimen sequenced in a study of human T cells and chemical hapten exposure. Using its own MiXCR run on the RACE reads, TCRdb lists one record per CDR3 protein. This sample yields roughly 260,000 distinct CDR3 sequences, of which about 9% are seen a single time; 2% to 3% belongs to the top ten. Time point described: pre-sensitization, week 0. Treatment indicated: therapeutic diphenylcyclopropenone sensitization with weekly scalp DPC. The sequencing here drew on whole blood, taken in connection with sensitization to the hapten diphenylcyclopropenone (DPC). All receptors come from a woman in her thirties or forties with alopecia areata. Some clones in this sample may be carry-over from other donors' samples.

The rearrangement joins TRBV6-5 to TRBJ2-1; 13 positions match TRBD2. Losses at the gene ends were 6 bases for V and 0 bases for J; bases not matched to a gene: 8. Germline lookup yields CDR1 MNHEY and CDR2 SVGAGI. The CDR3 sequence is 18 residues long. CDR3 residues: CASRLAGGLPSSYNEQFF. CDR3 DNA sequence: TGTGCCAGCAGACTAGCGGGAGGGCTCCCGAGCTCCTACAATGAGCAGTTCTTC.

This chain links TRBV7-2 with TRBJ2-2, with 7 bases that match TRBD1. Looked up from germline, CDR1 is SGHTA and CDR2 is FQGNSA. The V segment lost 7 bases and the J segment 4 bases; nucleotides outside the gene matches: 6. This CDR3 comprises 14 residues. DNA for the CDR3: TGTGCCAGCACCTTCGGACAGGCCACCGGGGAGCTGTTTTTT. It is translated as CASTFGQATGELFF.

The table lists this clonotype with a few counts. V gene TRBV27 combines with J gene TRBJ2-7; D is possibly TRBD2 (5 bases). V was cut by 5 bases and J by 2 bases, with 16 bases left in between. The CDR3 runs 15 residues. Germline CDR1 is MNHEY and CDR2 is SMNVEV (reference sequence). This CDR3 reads CASSKLGRGAYEQYF. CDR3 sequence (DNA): TGTGCCAGCAGTAAACTAGGACGGGGAGCCTACGAGCAGTACTTC.

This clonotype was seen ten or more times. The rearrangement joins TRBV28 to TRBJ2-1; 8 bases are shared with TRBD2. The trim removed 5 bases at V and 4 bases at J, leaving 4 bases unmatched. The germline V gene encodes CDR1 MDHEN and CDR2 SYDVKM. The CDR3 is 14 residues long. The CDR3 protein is CASSAGLEYNEQFF. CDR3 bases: TGTGCCAGCAGTGCGGGACTAGAGTACAATGAGCAGTTCTTC. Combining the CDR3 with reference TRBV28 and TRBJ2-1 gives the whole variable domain DVKVTQSSRYLVKRTGEKVFLECVQDMDHENMFWYRQDPGLGLRLIYFSYDVKMKEKGDIPEGYSVSREKKERFSLILESASTNQTSMYLCASSAGLEYNEQFFGPGTRLTVL.